The rows below give T cell receptor beta chains drawn from one sample of a study of post-analysis software for immune sequencing data. TCRdb re-analysed the PCR reads in MiXCR, keeping a single row per CDR3 protein. The table lists a few hundred thousand distinct CDR3 sequences, roughly 36% of them singletons. Material for sequencing was blood. The receptor source for this set is a girl aged 10 to 17 with multiple sclerosis. The CDR3 runs from the conserved cysteine through the conserved F or W. A D gene is named only where the DNA matches it firmly. Only part of the rows carry a size: once, few, many, or a class if the clone is expanded.

TRBJ1-1	TRBD1	TRBV5-1	few	CASSAGQGRYTEAFF	TGCGCCAGCAGCGCTGGACAGGGGAGATACACTGAAGCTTTCTTT
TRBJ1-5	NA	TRBV20-1	NA	CSARREEGVDQPQHF	TGCAGTGCTAGGAGGGAGGAGGGAGTTGATCAGCCCCAGCATTTT
TRBJ1-5	NA	TRBV6-1	NA	CASSAAVAGNQPQHF	TGTGCCAGCAGTGCGGCAGTGGCAGGAAATCAGCCCCAGCATTTT
TRBJ2-7	TRBD2	TRBV5-1	many	CASSLNAGDYEQYF	TGCGCCAGCAGCTTGAATGCGGGGGACTACGAGCAGTACTTC
TRBJ2-7	NA	TRBV7-2	many	CASSPGRTSYEQYF	TGTGCCAGCAGCCCAGGGCGGACGTCCTACGAGCAGTACTTC
TRBJ2-4	NA	TRBV6-5	NA	CASSYSRDTLYF	TGTGCCAGCAGTTACTCAAGGGACACATTGTACTTC
TRBJ1-1	TRBD1	TRBV5-1	many	CASSLGTGNTEAFF	TGTGCCAGCAGTTTAGGGACAGGGAACACTGAAGCTTTCTTT
TRBJ1-2	NA	TRBV7-2	few	CASSLAWTQGEGYTF	TGTGCCAGCAGCTTAGCCTGGACCCAGGGAGAAGGCTACACCTTC
TRBJ2-7	NA	TRBV20-1	NA	CSAEGGGAVISTEQYF	TGCAGTGCAGAAGGAGGGGGCGCGGTCATCTCTACCGAGCAGTACTTC
TRBJ2-3	NA	TRBV9	NA	CASSGRGVTDTQYF	TGTGCCAGCAGCGGGAGGGGGGTCACAGATACGCAGTATTTT
TRBJ1-1	NA	TRBV5-1	NA	CASSLDGGVTEAFF	TGCGCCAGCAGCTTGGATGGGGGGGTCACTGAAGCTTTCTTT
TRBJ2-1	NA	TRBV7-3	NA	CANSLTGGMSSYNEQFF	TGTGCCAACAGCTTAACTGGAGGGATGAGCTCCTACAATGAGCAGTTCTTC
TRBJ2-7	NA	TRBV7-3	NA	CASSPRGGLDEQYF	TGTGCCAGCAGCCCAAGAGGCGGTCTGGACGAGCAGTACTTC
TRBJ2-5	NA	TRBV3-1	NA	CASSPRKNGALQETQYF	TGTGCCAGCAGCCCAAGGAAGAACGGGGCCCTTCAAGAGACCCAGTACTTC
TRBJ1-1	NA	TRBV18	few	CASSLTSLEGLTEAFF	TGTGCCAGCTCATTAACCTCCTTAGAGGGGTTGACTGAAGCTTTCTTT
TRBJ2-1	TRBD1	TRBV28	NA	CASSPPGQGNNEQFF	TGTGCCAGCAGCCCCCCGGGACAGGGTAACAATGAGCAGTTCTTC
TRBJ2-2	NA	TRBV25-1	NA	CASSETEGEELFF	TGTGCCAGCAGTGAGACCGAGGGAGAGGAGCTGTTTTTT
TRBJ2-3	NA	TRBV7-3	few	CASSLTVDFTDTQYF	TGTGCCAGCAGCTTAACGGTCGACTTCACAGATACGCAGTATTTT
TRBJ1-5	NA	TRBV9	few	CASSRSLYQPQHF	TGTGCCAGCAGCAGGTCCCTTTATCAGCCCCAGCATTTT
TRBJ2-4	NA	TRBV6-6	NA	CASSYRAREENIQYF	TGTGCCAGCAGTTACAGGGCCAGGGAGGAAAACATTCAGTACTTC
TRBJ2-7	TRBD1	TRBV6-5	many	CASSFTGTADEQYF	TGTGCCAGCAGTTTTACCGGGACAGCGGACGAGCAGTACTTC
TRBJ2-7	TRBD2	TRBV18	once	CASSPTGGANNEQYF	TGTGCCAGCTCACCAACCGGGGGGGCCAACAACGAGCAGTACTTC
TRBJ1-2	TRBD1	TRBV9	few	CASSVGAGGYNYGYTF	TGTGCCAGCAGCGTAGGGGCAGGGGGTTATAACTATGGCTACACCTTC
TRBJ1-1	NA	TRBV9	NA	CASSVDETEGGTEAFF	TGTGCCAGCAGCGTAGATGAGACAGAGGGTGGCACTGAAGCTTTCTTT
TRBJ2-1	NA	TRBV12-3/TRBV12-4	NA	CASSSPREDEQFF	TGTGCCAGCAGTTCGCCGAGGGAGGATGAACAGTTCTTC
TRBJ2-1	TRBD1	TRBV7-6	few	CASSLDGTAYNEQFF	TGTGCCAGCAGCTTAGACGGGACAGCTTACAATGAGCAGTTCTTC
TRBJ2-7	TRBD2	TRBV4-1	NA	CASSQDEAVLAGTALQQYF	TGCGCCAGCAGCCAAGATGAAGCCGTACTAGCGGGGACCGCTTTGCAGCAGTACTTC
TRBJ2-7	TRBD1	TRBV18	NA	CASSPSIGTGEVEQYF	TGTGCCAGCTCACCGTCGATCGGGACAGGGGAGGTCGAGCAGTACTTC
TRBJ2-3	TRBD1	TRBV10-1	few	CASSEPGTGKQDTQYF	TGCGCCAGCAGTGAGCCCGGGACAGGGAAACAAGATACGCAGTATTTT
TRBJ2-5	TRBD2	TRBV29-1	many	CSVARLAGDQETQYF	TGCAGCGTCGCTCGACTAGCGGGGGACCAAGAGACCCAGTACTTC
TRBJ2-3	TRBD2	TRBV9	NA	CASRAGTSVADTQYF	TGTGCCAGCAGAGCCGGGACTAGCGTCGCAGATACGCAGTATTTT
TRBJ1-6	TRBD1	TRBV6-6	once	CASTYPGTGVSPLHF	TGTGCCAGCACCTACCCCGGGACAGGGGTATCACCCCTCCACTTT
TRBJ2-7	NA	TRBV18	NA	CASSPDTGSFKYEQYF	TGTGCCAGCTCACCCGATACAGGGAGCTTCAAGTACGAGCAGTACTTC
TRBJ2-5	NA	TRBV7-2	NA	CASSLFQGWEQYF	TGTGCCAGCAGCTTATTTCAGGGTTGGGAGCAGTACTTC
TRBJ2-4	NA	TRBV15	NA	CATSKGPGNIQYF	TGTGCCACCAGCAAAGGGCCGGGGAACATTCAGTACTTC
TRBJ2-7	NA	TRBV6-6	once	CASSPAAREQYF	TGTGCCAGCAGCCCCGCGGCCCGCGAGCAGTACTTC
TRBJ1-2	TRBD1	TRBV6-6	NA	CASSIGQGGDGYTF	TGTGCCAGCAGTATCGGACAGGGAGGGGATGGCTACACCTTC
TRBJ2-5	NA	TRBV7-6	NA	CASSLDPDLETQYF	TGTGCCAGCAGCTTAGATCCAGACCTAGAGACCCAGTACTTC
TRBJ2-3	TRBD2	TRBV7-2	NA	CASRASGGTDTQYF	TGTGCCAGCAGAGCAAGCGGGGGCACAGATACGCAGTATTTT
TRBJ2-1	TRBD2	TRBV29-1	few	CSVPGLAGGRYNEQFF	TGCAGCGTTCCCGGACTAGCGGGGGGGAGGTACAATGAGCAGTTCTTC
TRBJ1-4	TRBD1	TRBV12-3/TRBV12-4	NA	CASRRQGKDEKLFF	TGTGCCAGCAGGAGACAGGGGAAGGATGAAAAACTGTTTTTT
TRBJ1-1	NA	TRBV15	NA	CATRSQGGTEAFF	TGTGCCACCAGAAGTCAGGGAGGCACTGAAGCTTTCTTT
TRBJ2-5	NA	TRBV12-3/TRBV12-4	NA	CASSLGLGAETQYF	TGTGCCAGCAGTTTGGGTTTAGGGGCTGAGACCCAGTACTTC
TRBJ2-7	NA	TRBV27	few	CASSLSLGYEQYF	TGTGCCAGCAGTTTATCGTTGGGATACGAGCAGTACTTC
TRBJ2-3	NA	TRBV7-3	NA	CASSPLSTRRTDTDTQYF	TGTGCCAGCAGCCCCCTTTCGACCCGGAGGACAGACACAGATACGCAGTATTTT
TRBJ2-5	NA	TRBV7-7	many	CASSRGAQETQYF	TGTGCTAGCAGCCGGGGGGCCCAAGAGACCCAGTACTTC
TRBJ1-2	NA	TRBV7-2	NA	CASSKGGRGEGGCTF	TGTGCCAGCAGCAAGGGGGGCAGGGGCGAGGGTGGCTGCACCTTC
TRBJ2-3	NA	TRBV5-1	few	CASSIRPKNLDTQYF	TGCGCCAGCAGCATAAGACCCAAAAACCTCGATACGCAGTATTTT
TRBJ2-2	NA	TRBV12-3/TRBV12-4	NA	CASSFGGPLVAGELFF	TGTGCCAGCAGCTTCGGGGGCCCCCTGGTCGCCGGGGAGCTGTTTTTT
TRBJ2-7	TRBD1	TRBV7-9	few	CASSPPGQAYYEQYF	TGTGCCAGCAGCCCTCCGGGACAGGCGTACTACGAGCAGTACTTC
TRBJ2-1	TRBD1	TRBV7-2	NA	CASILGTGGRYNEQFF	TGTGCCAGCATCTTGGGGACAGGGGGTAGATACAATGAGCAGTTCTTC
TRBJ2-1	TRBD2	TRBV6-5	NA	CASSYAGLAINEQFF	TGTGCCAGCAGTTATGCGGGACTAGCTATCAATGAGCAGTTCTTC
TRBJ2-7	TRBD2	TRBV6-2/TRBV6-3	NA	CASSYGAGGPIYEQYF	TGTGCCAGCAGTTACGGGGCGGGGGGCCCCATCTACGAGCAGTACTTC
TRBJ1-5	TRBD1	TRBV6-1	few	CGSGTGGNQPQHF	TGTGGGTCCGGGACAGGAGGGAATCAGCCCCAGCATTTT
TRBJ2-7	NA	TRBV2	many	CASRQGPFYEQYF	TGTGCCAGCAGGCAGGGGCCCTTCTACGAGCAGTACTTC